This passage covers 20 T cell receptor beta chains from one sample sequenced in a study of Graves' ophthalmopathy and Graves' hyperthyroidism. Amplified material comprised TCR beta CDR3 regions derived from RNA transcripts. The workflow started with a first-round RT-PCR run with HTBI primers and then moved on to a second-round multiplex PCR. TCRdb redid the calling of the multiplex PCR reads with MiXCR, one entry per CDR3 protein. The sample includes about 640,000 distinct CDR3 sequences, 35% to 45% of them seen just once. Input material: peripheral blood. All receptors come from an adult man with Graves' ophthalmopathy.

Note on this clonotype: A much larger clone lies a single base off, so this may be a read error. The rearrangement joins TRBV19 to TRBJ2-7; the D is unclear. CDR3 length equals 13 residues. Germline assignment: CDR1 LNHDA and CDR2 SQIVND (reference sequence). CDR3 coding DNA: TGTGCCAGTACGCCTTCGAGCTCCTGCGAGCAGTACTTC. It translates to CASTPSSSCEQYF.

Regarding this clonotype: A single base separates this from a much larger clone, so it may be a read error. As the CDR3 is not closed by the conserved phenylalanine or tryptophan, this likely results from a read error. The J gene is TRBJ1-2, the V gene TRBV10-3; perhaps TRBD1 as D (6 bases). Germline V gene lookup returns CDR1 ENHRY and CDR2 SYGVKD. Trimming shortened V by 6 bases and J by 3 bases, and 11 bases separated the two germline ends. CDR3 length: 13 residues. This CDR3 is CAISRGFDYGYTL. CDR3 nucleotide sequence: TGTGCCATCAGCAGGGGATTTGACTATGGCTACACCCTC.

The genes are TRBV9 and TRBJ1-5; no reliable D call. CDR3 length equals 12 residues. Germline lookup yields CDR1 SGDLS and CDR2 YYNGEE. The V end was cut by 4 bases, the J end by 11 bases, with 13 bases between. The CDR3 sequence is CASSQDWETQHF. The CDR3 bases are TGTGCCAGCAGCCAAGACTGGGAGACCCAGCATTTT.

The CDR3: CASSLMDRATEAFF. The CDR3 bases are TGTGCCAGCAGCTTAATGGACAGGGCCACTGAAGCTTTCTTT. V gene TRBV7-2 combines with J gene TRBJ1-1; TRBD1 aligns across 8 bases. Germline assignment: CDR1 SGHTA and CDR2 FQGNSA. V dropped 2 bases and J dropped 4; count of bases not matched to a gene: 3. There are 14 residues in the CDR3. The full variable domain, completed using reference TRBV7-2 and TRBJ1-1, is GAGVSQSPSNKVTEKGKDVELRCDPISGHTALYWYRQSLGQGLEFLIYFQGNSAPDKSGLPSDRFSAERTGGSVSTLTIQRTQQEDSAVYLCASSLMDRATEAFFGQGTRLTVV.

This clonotype showed up many times. J is TRBJ1-3 and V is TRBV15; no clear D. Trimming removed 5 bases at V and 0 bases at J, with 14 bases between. In germline, CDR1 is LNHNV, CDR2 YYDKDF (reference sequence). The CDR3 is 16 residues long. In DNA, the CDR3 is TGTGCCACCAGCCCCGGATCACCTAGCTCTGGAAACACCATATATTTT. It codes for CATSPGSPSSGNTIYF.

In this sample, this clonotype turned up many times. The chain couples TRBV19 to TRBJ1-4; D might be TRBD1 (5 bases). CDR1 is LNHDA and CDR2 is SQIVND in the germline V gene (reference sequence). This CDR3 is built from 15 residues. The ends were cut back, 6 bases at V and 6 bases at J, with 17 bases in the middle. CDR3 sequence reads: CASSSNRDGDEKLFF. The CDR3 region has the DNA TGTGCCAGTAGCTCAAACCGGGACGGAGATGAAAAACTGTTTTTT.

The CDR3 nucleotides are TGTGCCAGCAACCCGAGGGGGGTCGGAGGAAACACCATATATTTT. The encoded protein is CASNPRGVGGNTIYF. The genes are TRBV9 and TRBJ1-3; D might be TRBD1 (6 bases). The CDR3 totals 15 residues. CDR1 and CDR2 (germline): SGDLS, YYNGEE. The germline V and J ends were trimmed by 6 bases and 4 bases, with 17 bases remaining between them.

This clonotype was seen at least ten times. This rearrangement joins TRBV18 to TRBJ2-7; D is unclear. Germline CDR1 is KGHSH and CDR2 is LQKENI. V lost 6 bases and J 7 bases, leaving 13 bases between the germline ends. The CDR3 length is 12 residues. The CDR3 region has the DNA TGTGCCAGCTCCGACCTTTGGCAGGAGCAGTACTTC. Translated: CASSDLWQEQYF.

This clonotype was observed at least ten times. V is TRBV7-8 and J is TRBJ1-1; possibly TRBD1 for D (5 bases). V shed 3 bases and J shed 4 bases, with 15 bases lying between them. This CDR3 spans 15 amino acids. CDR1 and CDR2 from the germline V gene are SGHVS and FQNEAQ. Written as DNA, the CDR3 is TGTGCCAGCAGCTTTTCGGGGGGGGAAGGCACTGAAGCTTTCTTT. It codes for CASSFSGGEGTEAFF.

The chain has TRBV10-3 and TRBJ1-2; D is possibly TRBD1 (6 bases). This CDR3 comprises 12 residues. Trimming shortened V by 0 bases and J by 12 bases, and 11 bases separated the two germline ends. The germline V gene has CDR1 ENHRY and CDR2 SYGVKD. CDR3 amino acids: CAISESRGANTF. CDR3 sequence (DNA): TGTGCCATCAGTGAGTCGAGGGGGGCCAACACCTTC.

This clonotype was found a few times. The chain recombines TRBV19 with TRBJ2-7; TRBD1 agrees at 8 bases. With 9 bases clipped from V and 4 bases from J, the junction kept 11 bases outside the gene matches. The CDR3 loop spans 14 amino acids. CDR1 is LNHDA and CDR2 is SQIVND in the germline V gene (reference sequence). The CDR3, as DNA: TGTGCCAGCAGACCCCTAGGACAGGGTTACGAGCAGTACTTC. Its protein product is CASRPLGQGYEQYF.

Turning to this clonotype: A much larger clone sits a single nucleotide away, making a read error possible. The chain recombines TRBV19 with TRBJ2-7; 8 bases line up with TRBD2. Germline-derived CDR1 and CDR2 are LNHDA and SQIVND (reference sequence). CDR3 length: 16 residues. CDR3 residues: CAGSIVSRGVDYEQYF. CDR3 bases: TGTGCCGGTAGTATAGTCTCGCGGGGGGTCGACTACGAGCAGTACTTC.

This clonotype was observed a handful of times. This chain joins TRBV5-5 and TRBJ1-2, with D possibly matching TRBD1 (6 bases). CDR3 length equals 12 residues. The germline CDR1 and CDR2 sequences are SGHKS and YYEKEE (reference sequence). Trimming cost V 4 bases and J 8 bases, with 12 bases left between them. For the CDR3, the DNA is TGTGCCAGCAGCGCTGACAGGTCCGGCTACACCTTC. Protein product: CASSADRSGYTF.

As concerns this clonotype: This may be a read error, as it is one base from a much larger clone. The chain employs TRBV5-6 and TRBJ2-5; D possibly corresponds to TRBD2 (7 bases). Germline lookup yields CDR1 SGHDT and CDR2 YYEEEE. There are 15 residues in the CDR3. CDR3 region: CAGSLGGASSETQYF. The CDR3 DNA sequence: TGTGCCGGCAGCTTAGGGGGGGCTTCGTCGGAGACCCAGTACTTC.

This clonotype was counted ten times or more. This chain joins TRBV25-1 and TRBJ1-2; maybe TRBD1 (5 bases). Trimming removed 4 bases from V and 6 bases from J, with 18 bases in between. The CDR3 runs to 15 residues. The germline CDR1 and CDR2 sequences are MGHDK and SYGVNS. The CDR3 here is CASSVHPQGWDGYTF. The CDR3, as DNA: TGTGCCAGCAGTGTTCACCCTCAGGGTTGGGATGGCTACACCTTC.

The CDR3 is CSVEQARIGLAGETQYF. The CDR3 nucleotides read TGCAGCGTTGAACAGGCAAGAATCGGACTAGCAGGGGAGACCCAGTACTTC. This chain uses TRBV29-1 with TRBJ2-5; the match to TRBD2 covers 8 bases. The length of the CDR3 is 17 residues. CDR1 is SQVTM, CDR2 ANQGSEA, per germline. The junction had 16 bases not matched to a gene; V was cut back by 2 bases and J by 5 bases.

This clonotype was picked up many times. The rearrangement links TRBV7-8 to TRBJ1-4; TRBD1 might be the D (5 bases). The CDR3 sequence is 15 residues long. Trimming pared 6 bases from V and 0 bases from J, leaving 11 bases between. The germline V gene encodes CDR1 SGHVS and CDR2 FQNEAQ. The CDR3 DNA reads as TGTGCCAGCAGTTCCAGGGCTCCAACTAATGAAAAACTGTTTTTT. Protein sequence: CASSSRAPTNEKLFF.

A few counts support this clonotype. CDR3 sequence (DNA): TGTGCCAGCAGTGTAATCCAGCAGAACACTGAAGCTTTCTTT. This codes for CASSVIQQNTEAFF. The chain links TRBV6-1 to TRBJ1-1, with D hard to call. Deletions cut 4 bases from V and 1 base from J, with 10 bases between. Germline values: CDR1 MNHNS, CDR2 SASEGT. The CDR3 is made up of 14 amino acids.

Note on this clonotype: This may come from a read error, since a much larger clone is one base off. The chain recombines TRBV10-3 with TRBJ1-1, with D unclear. The CDR3 has 12 residues. CDR1 is ENHRY, CDR2 SYGVKD, per germline. Trimming stripped 5 bases from V and 8 bases from J, with 12 bases between. This chain's CDR3 is CAISSVILEAFF. DNA of the CDR3: TGTGCCATCAGTTCCGTCATACTGGAAGCTTTCTTT.

This clonotype was counted many times. The V and J genes are TRBV19 and TRBJ1-1; D perhaps matches TRBD1 (5 bases). CDR3 size: 13 residues. V was cut by 7 bases and J by 2 bases, with 11 bases left in between. CDR1 LNHDA and CDR2 SQIVND come from the germline V gene (reference sequence). CDR3 sequence (DNA): TGTGCCAGTACTCAGGGAACAAACACTGAAGCTTTCTTT. Its translation is CASTQGTNTEAFF.